The 30 T cell receptor beta chains listed next were all sequenced from one sample in a study of blood T cells in healthy people across ages. The authors ran a second PCR of about 6 to 11 cycles using a sample-barcoded 5' primer and a J-beta primer mix. TCRdb re-called the 5' RACE reads with MiXCR, one entry per CDR3 protein. The sample comprises fewer than 750,000 distinct CDR3 sequences, about 45% of which are singletons, and about 26% rests with the top ten. The sample was blood. The receptor source for this set is a man older than 75 in good health.

This chain joins TRBV7-3 and TRBJ2-5; TRBD1 agrees at 7 bases. The CDR3 has 15 residues. The germline V gene encodes CDR1 SGHTA and CDR2 FQGTGA. The junction had 6 bases not matched to a gene; V was cut back by 5 bases and J by 0 bases. The CDR3 protein is CASSPRTGDQETQYF. Here the CDR3 DNA reads TGTGCCAGCAGCCCAAGGACAGGAGACCAAGAGACCCAGTACTTC.

The rearrangement uses TRBV27 and TRBJ2-1; 9 bases line up with TRBD2. Germline CDR1 is MNHEY and CDR2 is SMNVEV (reference sequence). This CDR3 has 19 residues. V gave up 5 bases and J gave up 0 bases; unmatched junction bases: 14. CDR3 residues: CASSLIPGVAGDSYNEQFF. The CDR3 region has the DNA TGTGCCAGCAGTCTGATACCCGGGGTAGCGGGAGACTCCTACAATGAGCAGTTCTTC.

This clonotype was counted between two and nine times. The chain combines TRBV20-1 with TRBJ2-3, with 8 bases aligning to TRBD1. V gave up 6 bases and J gave up 4 bases; unmatched junction bases: 9. Germline lookup yields CDR1 DFQATT and CDR2 SNEGSKA (reference sequence). This CDR3 has 14 residues. CDR3 amino acids: CSAIRTGSADTQYF. The CDR3 DNA follows: TGCAGTGCGATTCGGACAGGGAGTGCAGATACGCAGTATTTT.

This clonotype was found a few times. The chain employs TRBV7-6 and TRBJ2-1; D is undetermined. CDR1 SGHVS and CDR2 FNYEAQ come from the germline V gene. CDR3 size: 13 residues. V dropped 4 bases and J dropped 4 bases, with 8 bases sitting between them. The CDR3 DNA sequence: TGTGCCAGCAGCTCCCAGGTTTACAATGAGCAGTTCTTC. Encoded protein: CASSSQVYNEQFF.

This clonotype was counted between two and nine times. The chain joins TRBV11-2 to TRBJ2-5; 10 positions match TRBD1. The better agreement between TRBJ2-7 and the DNA end casts doubt on the J call. The CDR3 totals 14 residues. Looked up from germline, CDR1 is SGHAT and CDR2 is FQNNGV. For the CDR3, the DNA is TGTGCCAGCAGCCTAAGACAGGGGGCCAACGAGCAGTACTTC. As protein: CASSLRQGANEQYF.

V is TRBV13 and J is TRBJ2-7; D tentatively fits TRBD1 or TRBD2 (5 bases each). Germline V gene lookup returns CDR1 PRHDT and CDR2 FYEKMQ (reference sequence). The CDR3 is 15 amino acids. The V end lost 4 bases, the J end lost 2 bases, and 15 bases lay between the germline ends. The CDR3 spells CASSWGNIEPYEQYF. The CDR3, as DNA: TGTGCCAGCAGCTGGGGGAACATAGAACCCTACGAGCAGTACTTC.

This clonotype was observed a handful of times. This chain joins TRBV2 and TRBJ2-1; TRBD2 agrees at 10 bases. The CDR3 runs 16 residues. The J segment lost 2 bases and the V segment lost 8 bases, leaving 9 bases of the junction unmatched. Germline assignment: CDR1 SNHLY and CDR2 FYNNEI. The CDR3 nucleotides are TGTGCCAGCCGTTTACTAGCGGGGAAGACCTACAATGAGCAGTTCTTC. Its protein is CASRLLAGKTYNEQFF.

Note on this clonotype: One end of the junction is discordant with germline, which a read error may explain. V usage is TRBV7-7 and J usage is TRBJ1-1, with D perhaps TRBD1 (6 bases). The CDR3 contains 16 residues. Germline lookup yields CDR1 SSHAT and CDR2 FNYEAQ (reference sequence). The CDR3 is CASSWQGTYKNTEAFF. The DNA of the CDR3 is TGTGCTAGCAGCTGGCAGGGGACCTACAAAAACACTGAAGCTTTCTTT.

This clonotype has more than one count but fewer than ten. The chain has TRBV6-5 and TRBJ2-1; maybe TRBD1 (6 bases). CDR1 and CDR2 (germline): MNHEY, SVGAGI. V shed 5 bases and J shed 6 bases, with 8 bases lying between them. The CDR3 is made up of 12 amino acids. CDR3 amino acids: CASSTGSNEQFF. CDR3 in DNA: TGTGCCAGCAGTACAGGGAGCAATGAGCAGTTCTTC.

V usage is TRBV28 and J usage is TRBJ2-1, with D possibly TRBD1 on 5 matching bases. Germline assignment: CDR1 MDHEN and CDR2 SYDVKM. The CDR3 runs 12 residues. V was pared by 5 bases and J by 15 bases, with 17 bases between. For the CDR3, the DNA is TGTGCCAGCAGTGAAGGGCAGGGTCGGCCGTTCTTC. This encodes CASSEGQGRPFF.

This clonotype is a singleton in its sample. The gene calls are TRBV24-1 and TRBJ2-5; TRBD2 aligns across 7 bases. V was clipped by 5 bases and J by 4 bases; unmatched bases: 9. The germline CDR1 and CDR2 sequences are KGHDR and SFDVKD. The CDR3 loop spans 15 amino acids. The CDR3 sequence: CATSVGGDAGETQYF. The CDR3 DNA sequence: TGTGCCACCAGTGTTGGGGGGGATGCGGGAGAGACCCAGTACTTC.

A remark on this clonotype: Since a much larger clone is just one base distant, this may be a read error. V usage is TRBV6-5 and J usage is TRBJ2-3, with 7 bases identical to TRBD2. The CDR3 has 15 amino acids. CDR1 and CDR2 from the germline V gene are MNHEY and SVGAGI. The CDR3 region has the DNA TGTGCCAGCAATTACGACTTCGGGGGGACAGATACGCAGTATTTT. Its translation is CASNYDFGGTDTQYF.

The sample holds a few counts of this clonotype. This sequence joins TRBV29-1 and TRBJ1-6; 9 bases agree with TRBD1. The germline CDR1 and CDR2 sequences are SQVTM and ANQGSEA. The CDR3 consists of 13 residues. The J segment lost 7 bases and the V segment lost 6 bases, leaving 4 bases of the junction unmatched. In nucleotides, the CDR3 is TGCAGCGTCTTGACAGGGGGAAATTCACCCCTCCACTTT. Its translation is CSVLTGGNSPLHF. The variable domain in full, completed from reference TRBV29-1 and TRBJ1-6, reads SAVISQKPSRDICQRGTSLTIQCQVDSQVTMMFWYRQQPGQSLTLIATANQGSEATYESGFVIDKFPISRPNLTFSTLTVSNMSPEDSSIYLCSVLTGGNSPLHFGNGTRLTVT.

The rearrangement uses TRBV11-2 and TRBJ1-2; TRBD1 is a possible D gene (5 bases). The CDR3 runs to 17 residues. The V end lost 2 bases, the J end lost 3 bases, and 19 bases lay between the germline ends. Germline CDR1 SGHAT, CDR2 FQNNGV. The CDR3 region is CASSLMNDETGDYGYTF. The CDR3 region has the DNA TGTGCCAGCAGCTTAATGAATGATGAGACGGGGGACTATGGCTACACCTTC.

This chain links TRBV6-2 or TRBV6-3 with TRBJ2-7; D call uncertain. The germline V gene encodes CDR1 MNHEY and CDR2 SVGEGT. CDR3 length: 13 residues. The V and J ends lost 4 bases and 5 bases respectively, with 12 bases between them. This CDR3 reads CASSWQVVNEQYF. Written as DNA, the CDR3 is TGTGCCAGCAGTTGGCAGGTCGTGAACGAGCAGTACTTC.

This clonotype appeared a few times. The chain recombines TRBV5-1 with TRBJ1-4; 10 nucleotides align to TRBD1. Losses at the gene ends were 2 bases for V and 6 bases for J; bases not matched to a gene: 1. Per the germline V gene, CDR1 is SGHRS and CDR2 is YFSETQ. The CDR3 length is 14 residues. The CDR3 DNA reads TGCGCCAGCAGCTTCGGGACAGGGGATGAAAAACTGTTTTTT. Its translation is CASSFGTGDEKLFF.

The chain carries TRBV6-5 and TRBJ2-5, with D unresolved. The CDR3 is 14 residues long. V lost 6 bases and J 5 bases, leaving 16 bases between the germline ends. The germline gives CDR1 MNHEY, CDR2 SVGAGI. The CDR3 spells CASRDEWVRETQYF. CDR3 in DNA: TGTGCCAGCAGAGATGAGTGGGTCCGGGAGACCCAGTACTTC.

The chain combines TRBV15 with TRBJ2-7; D is unresolved. CDR1 is LNHNV and CDR2 is YYDKDF in the germline V gene (reference sequence). The CDR3 totals 13 residues. Trimming shortened V by 1 base and J by 3 bases, and 7 bases separated the two germline ends. The CDR3, as DNA: TGTGCCACCAGCAGAGCCCCGGGCTACGAGCAGTACTTC. Protein product: CATSRAPGYEQYF.

This clonotype showed up just a few times. The V and J genes are TRBV10-3 and TRBJ1-2, with no clear D. Germline CDR1 is ENHRY and CDR2 is SYGVKD. The ends were cut back, 6 bases at V and 5 bases at J, with 10 bases in the middle. CDR3 size: 12 residues. CDR3 amino acids: CAISLGRYGYTF. CDR3 nucleotide sequence: TGTGCCATCAGCCTTGGACGGTATGGCTACACCTTC.

This clonotype has a handful of counts. The chain has TRBV3-1 and TRBJ2-5, with D maybe TRBD2 (6 bases). This CDR3 comprises 15 residues. Deletions cut 5 bases from V and 7 bases from J, with 20 bases between. Germline V gives CDR1 LGHDT, CDR2 YNNKEL (reference sequence). CDR3 DNA sequence: TGTGCCAGCAGCGCTCCGAATAGCGGACCGGGGACCCAGTACTTC. Amino acid sequence: CASSAPNSGPGTQYF.

A few counts support this clonotype. V and J are TRBV10-3 and TRBJ2-7, with 9 bases matching TRBD1. Germline lookup yields CDR1 ENHRY and CDR2 SYGVKD. CDR3 length: 16 amino acids. The J segment lost 1 base and the V segment lost 0 bases, leaving 4 bases of the junction unmatched. CDR3: CAISESAGQGSYEQYF. In DNA form, the CDR3 reads TGTGCCATCAGTGAGTCGGCGGGACAGGGTTCCTACGAGCAGTACTTC.

CDR3 in amino acids: CASTDRNYGYTF. CDR3 DNA sequence: TGTGCCAGCACAGACCGTAACTATGGCTACACCTTC. This rearrangement joins TRBV2 to TRBJ1-2, with no clear D. This CDR3 comprises 12 residues. V was clipped by 7 bases and J by 1 base, with 7 bases between them. Germline assignment: CDR1 SNHLY and CDR2 FYNNEI. The variable domain in full, completed from reference TRBV2 and TRBJ1-2, reads EPEVTQTPSHQVTQMGQEVILRCVPISNHLYFYWYRQILGQKVEFLVSFYNNEISEKSEIFDDQFSVERPDGSNFTLKIRSTKLEDSAMYFCASTDRNYGYTFGSGTRLTVV.

As regards this clonotype: The junction shows a germline mismatch at one end, possibly a read error. The rearrangement links TRBV7-8 to TRBJ2-7, with D uncertain. From germline, CDR1 is SGHVS and CDR2 FQNEAQ. This CDR3 has 15 amino acids. Here the CDR3 reads CASSLESRLPYEQYF. In nucleotides, the CDR3 is TGTGCCAGTAGCTTAGAAAGCAGACTCCCCTACGAGCAGTACTTC. The variable domain in full, with the rest retrieved from reference TRBV7-8 and TRBJ2-7, is GAGVSQSPRYKVAKRGQDVALRCDPISGHVSLFWYQQALGQGPEFLTYFQNEAQLDKSGLPSDRFFAERPEGSVSTLKIQRTQQEDSAVYLCASSLESRLPYEQYFGPGTRLTVT.

J is TRBJ2-3 and V is TRBV13; D might be TRBD2 (6 bases). The V gene lost 5 bases and the J gene lost 6 bases, with 15 bases spanning the gap. This CDR3 comprises 14 residues. In germline, CDR1 is PRHDT, CDR2 FYEKMQ (reference sequence). The CDR3 DNA follows: TGTGCCAGCAGCCCTCCGGGAGTCCAGGATACGCAGTATTTT. Translating it yields CASSPPGVQDTQYF.

The chain is built from TRBV20-1 and TRBJ1-2; TRBD1 might be the D (6 bases). The CDR3 is 13 residues long. With 4 bases removed from V and 1 base from J, the gap between germline ends came to 10 bases. Per the germline V gene, CDR1 is DFQATT and CDR2 is SNEGSKA (reference sequence). The CDR3 reads CSATDRHNYGYTF. DNA for the CDR3: TGCAGTGCTACTGACAGGCATAACTATGGCTACACCTTC.

Concerning this clonotype itself: One end of the junction fails to match germline, which may point to a read error. The genes are TRBV6-1 and TRBJ1-4, with D possibly TRBD1 on 6 matching bases. Germline V gene data show CDR1 as MNHNS and CDR2 as SASEGT. The CDR3 has 17 amino acids. CDR3 residues: CASGEGGHLQGDEKLFF. The CDR3 DNA sequence: TGTGCCAGCGGTGAGGGGGGTCACCTGCAAGGTGATGAAAAACTGTTTTTT.

The chain is built from TRBV9 and TRBJ2-3; maybe TRBD1 (5 bases). Trimming shortened V by 3 bases and J by 2 bases, and 13 bases separated the two germline ends. This CDR3 comprises 15 residues. Germline V lookup: CDR1 SGDLS, CDR2 YYNGEE. The CDR3 nucleotides read TGTGCCAGCAGCGCCCGCTCGGACACCACAGATACGCAGTATTTT. This encodes CASSARSDTTDTQYF.

The chain employs TRBV12-3 or TRBV12-4 and TRBJ2-3, with D perhaps matching TRBD1 or TRBD2 (5 bases each). CDR3 length equals 16 residues. V lost 5 bases, J lost 1 base, and 16 bases lay in between. CDR3 coding DNA: TGTGCCAGCAGTCTCTGGGGGATCTGGGGCACAGATACGCAGTATTTT. The encoded protein is CASSLWGIWGTDTQYF.

The chain couples TRBV7-8 to TRBJ2-6; TRBD2 aligns across 10 bases. The CDR3 is made up of 19 amino acids. Germline V gives CDR1 SGHVS, CDR2 FQNEAQ. The V gene end was trimmed by 4 bases and the J gene end by 7 bases; junction bases not matched to a gene: 16. CDR3 sequence: CASSSQGLALSAPANVLTF. CDR3 DNA: TGTGCCAGCAGCTCCCAGGGACTAGCGCTTTCCGCTCCCGCCAACGTCCTGACTTTC.

Many counts were recorded for this clonotype. The chain uses TRBV27 and TRBJ2-7; 8 bases fit TRBD2. This CDR3 is 14 amino acids long. Losses at the gene ends were 3 bases for V and 6 bases for J; bases not matched to a gene: 7. CDR1 MNHEY and CDR2 SMNVEV come from the germline V gene (reference sequence). As DNA, the CDR3 is TGTGCCAGCAGTTTCCGGGAGGGTGCGGGCGAGCAGTACTTC. Translating gives CASSFREGAGEQYF.